The sequence of this T cell receptor (beta chain) was determined in a study of OX40 agonist ivuxolimab in advanced cancers. Study background: Patients receiving dose escalation had hepatocellular carcinoma, melanoma, renal cell or head and neck cancer.

V was shortened by 6 bases and J by 3 bases, with 10 bases between the two germline ends. Looked up from germline, CDR1 is SGHAT and CDR2 is FQDESV (reference sequence). CDR3 size: 13 residues. This table comes from immunoSEQ multiplex PCR, and its TCRdb copy is limited to in-frame clones, with some not included. This sample has roughly 60,000 clones; about 84% occur once, and the top ten carry 2.6%. As regards this clone: The antigen is not known.

Study-level results: Expanded clones were, on average, more numerous among CD8+ T cells than CD4+.

This clonotype originated in an adult with an advanced solid tumor such as melanoma, head and neck, liver or kidney cancer. Here the sequenced sample was CD4+ or CD8+ T cells sorted from blood, taken in a trial of the OX40 agonist ivuxolimab. The genes are TRBV11-1 and TRBJ2-3; tentative D call: TRBD1 (6 bases). As DNA, the CDR3 is TGTGCCAGCAGGGACAGTTTTACAGATACGCAGTATTTT. The encoded protein is CASRDSFTDTQYF.